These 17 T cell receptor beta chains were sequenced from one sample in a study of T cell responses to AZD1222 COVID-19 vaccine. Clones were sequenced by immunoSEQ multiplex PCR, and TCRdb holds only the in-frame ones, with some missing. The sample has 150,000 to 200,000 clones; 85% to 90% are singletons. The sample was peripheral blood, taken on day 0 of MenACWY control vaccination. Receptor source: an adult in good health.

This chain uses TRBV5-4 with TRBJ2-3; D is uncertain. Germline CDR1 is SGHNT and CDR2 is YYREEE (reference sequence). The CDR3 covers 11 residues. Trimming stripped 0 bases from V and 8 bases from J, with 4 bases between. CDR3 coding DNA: TGTGCCAGCAGCTTGGCAGCTACGCAGTATTTT. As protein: CASSLAATQYF.

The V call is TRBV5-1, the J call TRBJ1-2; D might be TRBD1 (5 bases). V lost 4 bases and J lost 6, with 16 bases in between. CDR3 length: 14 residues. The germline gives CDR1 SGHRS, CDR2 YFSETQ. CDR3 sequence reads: CASSPLDSGDGYTF. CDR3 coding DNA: TGCGCCAGCAGCCCCCTCGACTCGGGGGATGGCTACACCTTC.

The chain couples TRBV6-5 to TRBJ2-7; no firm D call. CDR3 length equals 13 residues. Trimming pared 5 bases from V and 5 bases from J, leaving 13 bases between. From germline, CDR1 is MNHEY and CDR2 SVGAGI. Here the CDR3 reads CASSLPSEHEQYF. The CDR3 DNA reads TGTGCCAGCAGTCTCCCCTCCGAGCACGAGCAGTACTTC.

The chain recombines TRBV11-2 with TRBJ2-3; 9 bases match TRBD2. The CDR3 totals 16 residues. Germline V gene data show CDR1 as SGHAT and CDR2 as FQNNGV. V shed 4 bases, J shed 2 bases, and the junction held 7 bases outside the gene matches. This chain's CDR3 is CASSYLAGASTDTQYF. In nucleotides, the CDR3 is TGTGCCAGCAGCTACTTAGCGGGGGCCTCCACAGATACGCAGTATTTT.

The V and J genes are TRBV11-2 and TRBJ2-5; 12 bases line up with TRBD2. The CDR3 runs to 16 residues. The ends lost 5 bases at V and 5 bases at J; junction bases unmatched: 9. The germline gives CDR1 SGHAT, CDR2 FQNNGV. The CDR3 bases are TGTGCCAGCAGCCCCTACGGACTAGCGGGGACCGAGACCCAGTACTTC. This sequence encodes CASSPYGLAGTETQYF. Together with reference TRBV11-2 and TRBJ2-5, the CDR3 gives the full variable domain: EAGVAQSPRYKIIEKRQSVAFWCNPISGHATLYWYQQILGQGPKLLIQFQNNGVVDDSQLPKDRFSAERLKGVDSTLKIQPAKLEDSAVYLCASSPYGLAGTETQYFGPGTRLLVL.

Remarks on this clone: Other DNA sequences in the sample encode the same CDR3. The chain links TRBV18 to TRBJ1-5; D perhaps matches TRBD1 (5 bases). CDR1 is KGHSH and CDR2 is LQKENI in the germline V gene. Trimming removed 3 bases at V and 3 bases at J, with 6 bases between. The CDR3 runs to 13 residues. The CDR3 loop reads CASSPDINQPQHF. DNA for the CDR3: TGTGCCAGCTCACCGGACATCAATCAGCCCCAGCATTTT.

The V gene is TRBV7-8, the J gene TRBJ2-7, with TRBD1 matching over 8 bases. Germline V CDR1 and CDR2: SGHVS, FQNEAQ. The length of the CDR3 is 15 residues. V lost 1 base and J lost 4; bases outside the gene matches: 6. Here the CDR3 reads CASSLEGQGAYEQYF. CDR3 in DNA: TGTGCCAGCAGCTTAGAGGGCCAGGGGGCTTACGAGCAGTACTTC.

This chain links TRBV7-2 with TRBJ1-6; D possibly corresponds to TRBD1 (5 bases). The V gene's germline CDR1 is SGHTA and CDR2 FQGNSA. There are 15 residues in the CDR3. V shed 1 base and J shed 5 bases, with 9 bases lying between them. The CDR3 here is CASSLVDRNNSPLHF. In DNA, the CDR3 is TGTGCCAGCAGCTTAGTCGACAGAAATAATTCACCCCTCCACTTT.

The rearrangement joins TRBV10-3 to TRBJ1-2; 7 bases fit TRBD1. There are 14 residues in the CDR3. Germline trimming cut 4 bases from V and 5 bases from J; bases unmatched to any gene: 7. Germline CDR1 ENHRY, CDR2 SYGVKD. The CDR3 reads CAISGPGTDYGYTF. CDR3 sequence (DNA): TGTGCCATCAGTGGCCCCGGGACAGATTATGGCTACACCTTC.

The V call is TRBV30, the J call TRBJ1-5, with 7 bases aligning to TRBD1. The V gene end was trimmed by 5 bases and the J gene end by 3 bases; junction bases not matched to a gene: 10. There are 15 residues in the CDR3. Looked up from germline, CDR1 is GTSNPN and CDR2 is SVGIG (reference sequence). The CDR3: CAWGKGAGINQPQHF. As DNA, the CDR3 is TGTGCCTGGGGTAAGGGGGCGGGGATCAATCAGCCCCAGCATTTT.

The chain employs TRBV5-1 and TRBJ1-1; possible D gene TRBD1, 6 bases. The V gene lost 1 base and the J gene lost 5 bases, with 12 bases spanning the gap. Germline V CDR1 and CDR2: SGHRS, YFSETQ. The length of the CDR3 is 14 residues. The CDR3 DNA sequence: TGCGCCAGCAGCTTGTCTGGTGGACAGACTGAAGCTTTCTTT. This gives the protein CASSLSGGQTEAFF.

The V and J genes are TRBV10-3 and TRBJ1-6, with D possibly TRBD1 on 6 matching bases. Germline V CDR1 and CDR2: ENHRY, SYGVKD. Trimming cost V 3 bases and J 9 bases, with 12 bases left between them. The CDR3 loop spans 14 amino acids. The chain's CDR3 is CAISDPGTFSPLHF. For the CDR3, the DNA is TGTGCCATCAGTGACCCCGGGACATTTTCACCCCTCCACTTT.

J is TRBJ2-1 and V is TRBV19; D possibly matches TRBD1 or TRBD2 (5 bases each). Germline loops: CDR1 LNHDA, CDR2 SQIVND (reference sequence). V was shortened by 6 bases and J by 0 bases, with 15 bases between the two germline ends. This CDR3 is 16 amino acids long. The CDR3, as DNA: TGTGCCAGTAGCCCGTGGGGGTTAAGCTCCTACAATGAGCAGTTCTTC. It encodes CASSPWGLSSYNEQFF.

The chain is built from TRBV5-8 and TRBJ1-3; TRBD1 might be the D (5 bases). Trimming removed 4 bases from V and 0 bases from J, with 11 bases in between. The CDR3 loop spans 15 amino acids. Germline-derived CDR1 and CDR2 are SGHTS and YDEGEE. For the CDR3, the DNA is TGTGCCAGCAGCATCAGACAGAGCTCTGGAAACACCATATATTTT. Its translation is CASSIRQSSGNTIYF. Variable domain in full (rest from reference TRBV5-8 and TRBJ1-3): EAGVTQSPTHLIKTRGQQATLRCSPISGHTSVYWYQQALGLGLQFLLWYDEGEERNRGNFPPRFSGRQFPNYSSELNVNALELEDSALYLCASSIRQSSGNTIYFGEGSWLTVV.

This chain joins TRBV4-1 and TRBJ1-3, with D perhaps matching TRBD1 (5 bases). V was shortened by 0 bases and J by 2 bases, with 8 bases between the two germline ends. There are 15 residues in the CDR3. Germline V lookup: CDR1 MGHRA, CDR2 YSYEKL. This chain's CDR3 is CASSQDQGAGNTIYF. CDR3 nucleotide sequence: TGCGCCAGCAGCCAAGATCAGGGCGCTGGAAACACCATATATTTT.

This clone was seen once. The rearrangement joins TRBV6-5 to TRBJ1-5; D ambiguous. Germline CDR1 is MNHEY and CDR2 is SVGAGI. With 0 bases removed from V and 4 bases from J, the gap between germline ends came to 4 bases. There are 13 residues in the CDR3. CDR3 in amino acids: CASSYSENQPQHF. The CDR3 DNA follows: TGTGCCAGCAGTTACTCAGAAAATCAGCCCCAGCATTTT.

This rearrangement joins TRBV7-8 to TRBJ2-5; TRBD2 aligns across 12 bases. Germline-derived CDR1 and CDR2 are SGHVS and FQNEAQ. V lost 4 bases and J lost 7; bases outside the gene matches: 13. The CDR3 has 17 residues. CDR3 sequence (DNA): TGTGCCAGCAGCTGGCCCTCTAGCGGGAGGGCGTATGTGACCCAGTACTTC. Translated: CASSWPSSGRAYVTQYF. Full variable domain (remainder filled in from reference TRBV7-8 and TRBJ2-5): GAGVSQSPRYKVAKRGQDVALRCDPISGHVSLFWYQQALGQGPEFLTYFQNEAQLDKSGLPSDRFFAERPEGSVSTLKIQRTQQEDSAVYLCASSWPSSGRAYVTQYFGPGTRLLVL.